Described below is a single TCR beta chain sequence and its context. What it binds is not known. The PCR used 60 Vbeta and 13 Jbeta primers. The assay was immunoSEQ multiplex PCR, and TCRdb's table has in-frame clones only and misses some. The sample has 110,000 to 150,000 clones; around 77% are singletons. The data originate from a study of cytomegalovirus exposure and HLA in healthy donors. Study background: Unique TCRs from HLA-typed donors, roughly 89 million of them, were held in an early data release. Among the roughly 400 genotyped donors, 65% to 85% were placed in the Caucasian-associated ancestry cluster. Study-wide results and caveats: Three CMV-associated chains proved CMV antigen-specific in vitro.

Trimming took 6 bases from V and 1 from J; bases not matched to a gene: 4. The CDR3 is made up of 17 amino acids. CDR1 and CDR2 from the germline V gene are ENHRY and SYGVKD. Input material: PBMCs. The chain has TRBV10-3 and TRBJ2-6; the match to TRBD1 covers 12 bases. This receptor was identified in a woman between 50 and 59 years old in good health and CMV-seronegative. CDR3 sequence: CAIRPGQGASGANVLTF. In DNA, the CDR3 is TGTGCCATCAGGCCGGGACAGGGGGCGTCTGGGGCCAACGTCCTGACTTTC.